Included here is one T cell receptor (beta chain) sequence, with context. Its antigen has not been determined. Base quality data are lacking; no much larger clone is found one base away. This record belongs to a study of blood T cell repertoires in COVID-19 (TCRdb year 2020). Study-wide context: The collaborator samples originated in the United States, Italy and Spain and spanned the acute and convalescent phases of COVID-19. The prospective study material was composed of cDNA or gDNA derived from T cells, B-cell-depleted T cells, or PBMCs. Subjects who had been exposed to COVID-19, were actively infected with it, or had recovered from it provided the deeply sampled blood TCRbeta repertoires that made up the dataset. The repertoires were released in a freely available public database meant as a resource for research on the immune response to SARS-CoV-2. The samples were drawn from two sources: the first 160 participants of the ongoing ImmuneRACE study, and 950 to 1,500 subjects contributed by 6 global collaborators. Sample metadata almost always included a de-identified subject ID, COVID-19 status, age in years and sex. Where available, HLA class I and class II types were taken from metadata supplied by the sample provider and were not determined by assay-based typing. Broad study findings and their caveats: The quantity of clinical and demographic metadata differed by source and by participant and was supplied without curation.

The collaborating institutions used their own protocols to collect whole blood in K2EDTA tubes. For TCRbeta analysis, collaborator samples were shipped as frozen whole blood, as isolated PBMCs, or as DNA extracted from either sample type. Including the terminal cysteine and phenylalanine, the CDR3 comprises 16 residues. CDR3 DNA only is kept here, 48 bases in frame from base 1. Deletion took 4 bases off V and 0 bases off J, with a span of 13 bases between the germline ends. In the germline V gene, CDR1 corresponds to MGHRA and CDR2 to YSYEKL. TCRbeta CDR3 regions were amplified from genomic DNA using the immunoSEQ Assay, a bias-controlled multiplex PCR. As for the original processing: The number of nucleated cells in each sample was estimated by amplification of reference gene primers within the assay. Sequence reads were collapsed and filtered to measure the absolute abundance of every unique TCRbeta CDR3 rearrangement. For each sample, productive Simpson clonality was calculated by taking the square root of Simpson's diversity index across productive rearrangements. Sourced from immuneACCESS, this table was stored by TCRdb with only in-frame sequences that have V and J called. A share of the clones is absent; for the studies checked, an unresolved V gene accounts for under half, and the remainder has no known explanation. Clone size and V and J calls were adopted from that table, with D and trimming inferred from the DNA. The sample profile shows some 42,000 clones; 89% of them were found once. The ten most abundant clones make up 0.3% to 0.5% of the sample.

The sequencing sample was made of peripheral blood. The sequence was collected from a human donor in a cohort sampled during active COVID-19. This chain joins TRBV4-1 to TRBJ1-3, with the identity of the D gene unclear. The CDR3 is CASSPRAGSSGNTIYF. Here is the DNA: TGCGCCAGCAGCCCCCGTGCGGGCTCCTCTGGAAACACCATATATTTT.